The TCR beta chain described here comes from a study of T cell responses to AZD1222 COVID-19 vaccine. At the level of the study: Second-dose intervals of approximately 4 or approximately 12 weeks were pooled. Study-level results: Among the donors, most were white British and more were female, and clonal diversity was possibly underestimated. Repertoires in all cases were sampled only once the peak T cell response had passed. Among AZD1222 vaccinees, only 5 to 7 were seropositive at baseline.

Trimming cost V 4 bases and J 7 bases, with 16 bases left between them. Germline V gene lookup returns CDR1 MGHDK and CDR2 SYGVNS. The CDR3 runs to 14 residues. The data were produced by immunoSEQ multiplex PCR, yet TCRdb's version contains in-frame clones alone and is incomplete. The sample consists of fewer than 100,000 clones, around nine tenths of them appearing once. Notes on this clone: Its antigen remains unknown.

Sample: peripheral blood, taken on day 0 of AZD1222 vaccination. J is TRBJ1-1 and V is TRBV25-1; D might be TRBD1 (5 bases). The TCR was taken from an adult in good health. This CDR3 reads CASSALWPGGEAFF. CDR3 sequence (DNA): TGTGCCAGCAGTGCACTTTGGCCGGGGGGTGAAGCTTTCTTT.